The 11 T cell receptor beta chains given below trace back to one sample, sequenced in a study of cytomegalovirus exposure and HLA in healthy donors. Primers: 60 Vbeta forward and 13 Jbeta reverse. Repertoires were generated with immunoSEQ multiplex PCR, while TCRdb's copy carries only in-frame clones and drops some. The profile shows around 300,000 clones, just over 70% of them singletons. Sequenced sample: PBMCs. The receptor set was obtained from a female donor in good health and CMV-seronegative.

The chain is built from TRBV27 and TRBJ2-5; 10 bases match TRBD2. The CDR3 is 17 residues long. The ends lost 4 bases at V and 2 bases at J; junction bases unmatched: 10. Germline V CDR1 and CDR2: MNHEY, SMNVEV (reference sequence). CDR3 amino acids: CASSSPLAGGGQETQYF. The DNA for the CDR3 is TGTGCCAGCAGTTCCCCATTAGCGGGAGGTGGGCAAGAGACCCAGTACTTC.

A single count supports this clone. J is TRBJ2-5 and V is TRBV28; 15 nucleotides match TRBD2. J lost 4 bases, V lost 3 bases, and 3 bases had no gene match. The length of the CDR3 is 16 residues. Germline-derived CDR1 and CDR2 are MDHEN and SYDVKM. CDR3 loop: CASSFGLAGGSETQYF. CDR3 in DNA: TGTGCCAGCAGTTTTGGACTAGCGGGAGGGTCAGAGACCCAGTACTTC. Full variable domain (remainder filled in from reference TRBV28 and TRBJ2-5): DVKVTQSSRYLVKRTGEKVFLECVQDMDHENMFWYRQDPGLGLRLIYFSYDVKMKEKGDIPEGYSVSREKKERFSLILESASTNQTSMYLCASSFGLAGGSETQYFGPGTRLLVL.

The chain's CDR3 is CASRDRAYEQYF. CDR3 in DNA: TGTGCCAGCAGGGACAGAGCCTACGAGCAGTACTTC. V usage is TRBV2 and J usage is TRBJ2-7; the D gene is possibly TRBD1 (6 bases). Trimming took off 6 bases at V and 2 bases at J, with 8 bases between the two ends. CDR3 length equals 12 residues. CDR1 SNHLY and CDR2 FYNNEI come from the germline V gene.

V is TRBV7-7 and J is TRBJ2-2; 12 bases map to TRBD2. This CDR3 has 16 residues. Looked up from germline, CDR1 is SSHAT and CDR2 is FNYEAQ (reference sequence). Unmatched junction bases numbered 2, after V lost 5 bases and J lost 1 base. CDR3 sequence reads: CASSPGLAGNTGELFF. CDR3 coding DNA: TGTGCCAGCAGCCCGGGACTAGCGGGGAACACCGGGGAGCTGTTTTTT.

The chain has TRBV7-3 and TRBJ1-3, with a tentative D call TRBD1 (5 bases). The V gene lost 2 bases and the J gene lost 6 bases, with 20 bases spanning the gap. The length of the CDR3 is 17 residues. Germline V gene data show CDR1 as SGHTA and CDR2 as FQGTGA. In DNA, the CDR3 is TGTGCCAGCAGCTTAGACCCCGCAGGGTCTGGCGAAAACACCATATATTTT. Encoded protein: CASSLDPAGSGENTIYF.

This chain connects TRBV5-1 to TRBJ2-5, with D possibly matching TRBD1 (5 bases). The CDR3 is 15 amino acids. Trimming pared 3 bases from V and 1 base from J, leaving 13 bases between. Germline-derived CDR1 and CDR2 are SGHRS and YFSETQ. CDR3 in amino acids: CASSSQGIGQETQYF. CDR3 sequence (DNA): TGCGCCAGCAGCTCCCAGGGTATTGGCCAAGAGACCCAGTACTTC.

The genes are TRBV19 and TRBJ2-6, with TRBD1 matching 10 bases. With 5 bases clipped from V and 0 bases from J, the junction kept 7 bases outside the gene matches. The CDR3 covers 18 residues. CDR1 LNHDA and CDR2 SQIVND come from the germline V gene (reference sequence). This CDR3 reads CASSSRTGGSSGANVLTF. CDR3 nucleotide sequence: TGTGCCAGTAGTTCCCGGACAGGGGGTAGCTCTGGGGCCAACGTCCTGACTTTC.

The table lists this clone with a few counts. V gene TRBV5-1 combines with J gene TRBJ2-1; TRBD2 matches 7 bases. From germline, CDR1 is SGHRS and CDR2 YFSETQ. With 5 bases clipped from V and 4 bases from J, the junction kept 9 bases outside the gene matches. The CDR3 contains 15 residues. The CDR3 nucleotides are TGCGCCAGCAGGGCCCTGGGGGGGATATACAATGAGCAGTTCTTC. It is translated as CASRALGGIYNEQFF.

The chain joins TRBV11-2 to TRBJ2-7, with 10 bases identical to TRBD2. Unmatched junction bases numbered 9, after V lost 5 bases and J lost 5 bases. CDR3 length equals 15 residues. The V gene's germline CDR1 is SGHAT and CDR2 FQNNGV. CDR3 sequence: CASSISLAGEHEQYF. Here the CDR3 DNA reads TGTGCCAGCAGCATCAGCCTAGCGGGAGAACACGAGCAGTACTTC.

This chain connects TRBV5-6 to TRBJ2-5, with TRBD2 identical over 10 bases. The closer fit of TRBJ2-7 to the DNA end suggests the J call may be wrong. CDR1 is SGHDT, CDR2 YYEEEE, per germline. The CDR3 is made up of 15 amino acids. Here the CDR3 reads CASSWEAGGGDEQYF. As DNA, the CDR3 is TGTGCCAGCAGCTGGGAAGCGGGAGGGGGGGACGAGCAGTACTTC.

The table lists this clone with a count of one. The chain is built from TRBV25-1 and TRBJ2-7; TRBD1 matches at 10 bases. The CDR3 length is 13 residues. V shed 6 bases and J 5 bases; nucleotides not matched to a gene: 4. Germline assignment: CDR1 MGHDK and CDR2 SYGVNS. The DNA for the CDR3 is TGTGCCAGCAGGGGACAGGGGTTCCACGAGCAGTACTTC. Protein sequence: CASRGQGFHEQYF.